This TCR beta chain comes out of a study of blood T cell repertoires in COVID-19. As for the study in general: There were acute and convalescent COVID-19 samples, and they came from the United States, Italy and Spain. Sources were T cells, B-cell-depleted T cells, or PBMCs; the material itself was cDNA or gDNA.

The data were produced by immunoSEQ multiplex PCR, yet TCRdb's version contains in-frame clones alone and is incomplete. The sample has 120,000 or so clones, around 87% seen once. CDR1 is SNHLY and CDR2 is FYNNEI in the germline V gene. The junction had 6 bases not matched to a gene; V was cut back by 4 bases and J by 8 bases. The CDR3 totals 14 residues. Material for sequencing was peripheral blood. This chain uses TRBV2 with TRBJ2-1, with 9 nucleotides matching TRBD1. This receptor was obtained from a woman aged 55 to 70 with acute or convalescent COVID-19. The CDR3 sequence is CASSVQTGGDEQFF. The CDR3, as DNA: TGTGCCAGCAGTGTCCAGACAGGGGGGGATGAGCAGTTCTTC.